The rows below give T cell receptor beta chains drawn from one sample of a study of OX40 agonist ivuxolimab in advanced cancers. Produced via immunoSEQ multiplex PCR; TCRdb's table is partial and in-frame only. The data show 58,000 or so clones, 65% to 90% seen once. Sequencing used CD4+ or CD8+ T cells sorted from blood, obtained in a trial of the OX40 agonist ivuxolimab. Every receptor here comes from an adult with an advanced solid tumor such as melanoma, head and neck, liver or kidney cancer. Both conserved end residues are part of each CDR3.

v_gene: TRBV7-6; CDR3aa: CASSLALGGEQYF
v_gene: TRBV29-1; CDR3aa: CSVGHSSNQPQHF
v_gene: TRBV10-3; CDR3aa: CAIKAATNEKLFF
v_gene: TRBV6-4; CDR3aa: CASSDSEGSAICYTF
v_gene: TRBV6-1; CDR3aa: CASTRGSWIETQYF
v_gene: TRBV7-8; CDR3aa: CASSLVGRTEKLFF
v_gene: TRBV6-5; CDR3aa: CASSSYSSGANVLTF
v_gene: TRBV11-1; CDR3aa: CASSLELPETQYF
v_gene: TRBV2; CDR3aa: CASREGVSNQPQHF
v_gene: TRBV5-1; CDR3aa: CASSLASSGANVLTF
v_gene: TRBV19; CDR3aa: CASSSGGYEQYF
v_gene: TRBV18; CDR3aa: CASSPGLAGDTGELFF
v_gene: TRBV2; CDR3aa: CASSESGRLFSGNTIYF
v_gene: TRBV14; CDR3aa: CASSQGKHATNEKLFF
v_gene: TRBV5-1; CDR3aa: CASSPTQGSPNEQYF
v_gene: TRBV5-6; CDR3aa: CASSPAGASNYEQYF
v_gene: TRBV18; CDR3aa: CASSPGYGYTF
v_gene: TRBV2; CDR3aa: CASSGSGPAFF
v_gene: TRBV29-1; CDR3aa: CSGSNGRAEAFF
v_gene: TRBV5-4; CDR3aa: CASSSPVGSYNEQFF
v_gene: TRBV6-1; CDR3aa: CASSPGWDYGYTF
v_gene: TRBV11-2; CDR3aa: CASSFGAGDTEAFF
v_gene: TRBV2; CDR3aa: CASRRGQVPNSPLHF
v_gene: TRBV6-5; CDR3aa: CASRPAGSGNTIYF
v_gene: TRBV6-5; CDR3aa: CASSLLVQGEQYF
v_gene: TRBV19; CDR3aa: CASSIGGSGFADTQYF
v_gene: TRBV29-1; CDR3aa: CSVGGQGAGYGYTF
v_gene: TRBV7-8; CDR3aa: CASSSSRRQESFSGANVLTF
v_gene: TRBV12-5; CDR3aa: CASEKTGVSGELFF
v_gene: TRBV15; CDR3aa: CATSRNTDRVSYTF
v_gene: TRBV6-6; CDR3aa: CASESGAEAFF
v_gene: TRBV25-1; CDR3aa: CASSEMEGAGNTEAFF
v_gene: TRBV7-6; CDR3aa: CASSSLAGGGTTTGELFF
v_gene: TRBV5-4; CDR3aa: CASSLGHNTGELFF